Given below is one T cell receptor (beta chain) in context. Its specificity is not known. The sample is drawn from a study of Ad26.COV2.S vaccination and SARS-CoV-2 variants. General study results and limits: Similar non-spike TCR breadth was observed in recipients of vaccine and of placebo. Marked by substantial breadth, spike-specific CD8+ and CD4+ T cell responses were reportedly seen after vaccination.

In germline, CDR1 is SGHTA, CDR2 FQGNSA. The V gene lost 1 base and the J gene lost 2 bases, with 15 bases spanning the gap. CDR3 length: 17 residues. Noted treatment: 19 received Ad26.COV2.S at low or high dose, single or two shots; 5 received placebo; per-sample allocation not given. Vaccine and placebo recipients were sampled on day 63 after the first injection. Measured with immunoSEQ multiplex PCR; TCRdb has only the in-frame clones, and not every one. Here the sample spans about 680,000 clones, 70% to 90% being singletons. Sequenced material: peripheral blood, taken in a trial of Ad26.COV2.S vaccine versus placebo. The source of this sequence is a person between 18 and 60 years old who received the Ad26.COV2.S COVID-19 vaccine or a placebo. This sequence joins TRBV7-2 and TRBJ1-5; unclear D gene. Here the CDR3 reads CASSLGQGQEGNQPQHF. In nucleotides, the CDR3 is TGTGCCAGCAGCTTAGGACAAGGTCAGGAGGGCAATCAGCCCCAGCATTTT.